One sample yielded the 5 T cell receptor beta chains listed below, sequenced in a study of regulatory T cells in long-lasting Graves disease (dated by TCRdb to about 2021). The time point label of this sample denotes: newly diagnosed GD, antithyroid drugs for less than 3 months. RNA was extracted from PBMCs in TRIzol for both TCR sequencing and RNA sequencing. The library was generated by multiplex PCR. Instrument on record: Illumina HiSeq 4000. CDR3 regions were amplified by Arm-PCR with iRepertoire HTBI primers to construct TCR beta libraries. Clones were called with MiXCR by TCRdb after fastp trimmed the public reads at Q25, and only in-frame beta chains were retained. Every entry covers one CDR3 protein and lists the most common genes and DNA from its rows. The sample table shows approximately 470,000 distinct CDR3 sequences, and about 16% are seen once. More than 10% of the sample goes to the ten largest clones.

These data were also filed under a second study, of T cells in Graves' hyperthyroidism and ophthalmopathy.

The sample here was peripheral blood mononuclear cells (PBMCs), taken at new diagnosis, from a patient treated with antithyroid drugs. The receptor set was obtained from a man in his forties with Graves disease. Donor details come from another sample of the same person, matched by shared clones.

This clonotype was counted only a few times. The gene calls are TRBV14 and TRBJ2-2; weak D call: TRBD2 (5 bases). The CDR3 runs 16 residues. Trimming shortened V by 0 bases and J by 1 base, and 9 bases separated the two germline ends. Germline loops: CDR1 SGHDN, CDR2 FVKESK. This CDR3 is CASSQDLGGNTGELFF. In DNA form, the CDR3 reads TGTGCCAGCAGCCAAGATCTTGGAGGGAACACCGGGGAGCTGTTTTTT. The entire variable domain, with the rest obtained from reference TRBV14 and TRBJ2-2, is as follows: EAGVTQFPSHSVIEKGQTVTLRCDPISGHDNLYWYRRVMGKEIKFLLHFVKESKQDESGMPNNRFLAERTGGTYSTLKVQPAELEDSGVYFCASSQDLGGNTGELFFGEGSRLTVL.

A few counts support this clonotype. This chain joins TRBV3-1 and TRBJ1-1; D is undetermined. The CDR3 extends over 15 amino acids. CDR1 LGHDT and CDR2 YNNKEL come from the germline V gene (reference sequence). Trimming shortened V by 4 bases and J by 0 bases, and 12 bases separated the two germline ends. The CDR3 bases are TGTGCCAGCAGCCCATCGGCCCAGCTGAACACTGAAGCTTTCTTT. Encoded protein: CASSPSAQLNTEAFF.

This clonotype was seen a few times. This chain connects TRBV20-1 to TRBJ2-7; the D call may be TRBD1 or TRBD2 (5 bases each). The CDR3 is made up of 13 amino acids. CDR1 is DFQATT, CDR2 SNEGSKA, per germline (reference sequence). V lost 5 bases, J lost 4 bases, and 15 bases lay in between. The CDR3: CSASQGPGYEQYF. The CDR3 bases are TGCAGTGCTTCGCAGGGTCCGGGGTACGAGCAGTACTTC.

At least ten counts were recorded for this clonotype. The chain carries TRBV11-3 and TRBJ2-5; no definite D call. Trimming cost V 5 bases and J 1 base, with 11 bases left between them. From germline, CDR1 is SGHNT and CDR2 YENEEA. The CDR3 totals 14 residues. CDR3 sequence reads: CASSHLTGQETQYF. Written as DNA, the CDR3 is TGTGCCAGCAGCCACCTGACCGGCCAAGAGACCCAGTACTTC.

This clonotype occurred many times. This chain uses TRBV7-2 with TRBJ2-7, with TRBD1 identical over 7 bases. Losses at the gene ends were 1 base for V and 8 bases for J; bases not matched to a gene: 8. CDR3 length: 14 amino acids. Germline loops: CDR1 SGHTA, CDR2 FQGNSA. The CDR3 loop is CASSLDRWGQKQYF. The CDR3 DNA is TGTGCCAGCAGCTTAGATAGATGGGGACAGAAGCAGTACTTC.